These 17 T cell receptor beta chains were sequenced from one sample in a study of tumor-infiltrating lymphocytes in primary liver carcinoma. Taking about 17-31 mg of unsorted bulk tissue, the authors co-extracted RNA and DNA. From 500 ng of total RNA, TCR beta-specific cDNA was reverse-transcribed using a constant-region primer. What produced the TCR beta libraries was three nested multiplex PCR rounds using slightly modified ARM-PCR. The first two PCR rounds used TRBV1-TRBV30 primers with a Cbeta primer, 10 cycles each. TCRdb passed the multiplex PCR reads through MiXCR, listing each CDR3 protein once. This repertoire shows 37,000 or so distinct CDR3 sequences, about 75% found once; its top ten account for about 35%. What was sequenced was tumor-adjacent normal liver tissue. The receptors were gathered from a middle-aged man with primary liver carcinoma and hepatitis B virus infection.

About this clonotype: Because it lacks the conserved phenylalanine or tryptophan at the end, this CDR3 is likely a read error. The DNA is omitted, as the CDR3 cannot be located on it reliably, and the CDR3 follows TCRdb's listing. This chain connects TRBV5-1 to TRBJ2-7. CDR1 SGHRS and CDR2 YFSETQ come from the germline V gene. The CDR3 length equals 12 residues, ends included. The CDR3 sequence is CASRHTDDGRYL.

With respect to this clonotype: The junction and the germline gene differ at one end; a read error may be behind it. The J gene is TRBJ1-5, the V gene TRBV11-3, with TRBD1 as a possible D gene (5 bases). Per the germline V gene, CDR1 is SGHNT and CDR2 is YENEEA. The CDR3 has 15 residues. CDR3 amino acids: CASSLELGVAQPRHF. The CDR3 DNA follows: TGTGCCAGCAGTTTAGAACTGGGGGTGGCTCAGCCCCGGCATTTT. The variable domain in full, completed from reference TRBV11-3 and TRBJ1-5, reads EAGVVQSPRYKIIEKKQPVAFWCNPISGHNTLYWYLQNLGQGPELLIRYENEEAVDDSQLPKDRFSAERLKGVDSTLKIQPAELGDSAVYLCASSLELGVAQPRHFGDGTRLSIL.

The chain combines TRBV5-5 with TRBJ1-5; no definite D call. Trimming stripped 7 bases from V and 6 bases from J, with 17 bases between. CDR1 is SGHKS, CDR2 YYEKEE, per germline (reference sequence). CDR3 size: 14 residues. The CDR3 reads CASHREAPPQPQHF. The CDR3 coding sequence is TGTGCCAGCCACCGGGAGGCCCCACCTCAGCCCCAGCATTTT.

This clonotype has a handful of counts. At one end, the junction sequence differs from germline, possibly due to a read error. CDR3 region: CASEQWMGRGYIF. The CDR3 DNA reads as TGTGCCAGCGAACAATGGATGGGCAGGGGCTACATCTTC. The chain is built from TRBV10-3 and TRBJ1-2; D is possibly TRBD1 (6 bases). This CDR3 has 13 amino acids. The germline CDR1 and CDR2 sequences are ENHRY and SYGVKD.

A note on this clonotype: A junction end diverges from the germline sequence, so it may reflect a read error. The chain has TRBV6-5 and TRBJ1-1; possible D gene TRBD1, 6 bases. This CDR3 has 15 residues. Germline CDR1 and CDR2: MNHEY and SVGAGI. The CDR3 DNA sequence: TGTGCCAGCAGTTATCGCAGGGGTACGAACAATGAAGCTTTCTTT. It encodes CASSYRRGTNNEAFF.

This rearrangement joins TRBV7-9 to TRBJ2-2; 11 nucleotides match TRBD2. J gave up 9 bases and V 4 bases, and 13 bases lay outside the gene matches. Looked up from germline, CDR1 is SEHNR and CDR2 is FQNEAQ (reference sequence). CDR3 length equals 17 residues. The CDR3 DNA reads TGTGCCAGCAGCTCACCCGAACTAGCGGGAGTGCCCCGGGAGCTGTTTTTT. Translated, it gives CASSSPELAGVPRELFF.

The V gene is TRBV2, the J gene TRBJ2-5; 7 bases match TRBD2. The germline gives CDR1 SNHLY, CDR2 FYNNEI. J gave up 5 bases and V 6 bases, and 15 bases lay outside the gene matches. The length of the CDR3 is 16 residues. CDR3 sequence: CASRKSGLGARETQYF. CDR3 sequence (DNA): TGTGCCAGCAGGAAAAGCGGACTAGGAGCGCGGGAGACCCAGTACTTC. The entire variable domain, with the rest obtained from reference TRBV2 and TRBJ2-5, is as follows: EPEVTQTPSHQVTQMGQEVILRCVPISNHLYFYWYRQILGQKVEFLVSFYNNEISEKSEIFDDQFSVERPDGSNFTLKIRSTKLEDSAMYFCASRKSGLGARETQYFGPGTRLLVL.

The chain is built from TRBV6-1 and TRBJ2-1; 7 bases align to TRBD2. The CDR3 is made up of 16 amino acids. Germline CDR1 and CDR2: MNHNS and SASEGT. V shed 5 bases, J shed 6 bases, and the junction held 13 bases outside the gene matches. CDR3 DNA: TGTGCCAGCAGTACCCCGGGACTACTCGTCGGCAATGAGCAGTTCTTC. Translation: CASSTPGLLVGNEQFF.

The chain combines TRBV4-2 with TRBJ2-3, with D uncertain. The CDR3 has 14 residues. CDR1 is LGHNA and CDR2 is YNFKEQ in the germline V gene. The CDR3 region is CIGSQGNSADTQYF. The DNA for the CDR3 is TGTATCGGCAGCCAAGGAAATTCGGCAGATACGCAGTATTTT.

Concerning this clonotype itself: One end of the junction fails to match germline, which may point to a read error. The V and J genes are TRBV6-1 and TRBJ2-5, with D perhaps given as TRBD1 or TRBD2 (5 bases each). This CDR3 is built from 13 residues. Germline loops: CDR1 MNHNS, CDR2 SASEGT. The CDR3 DNA follows: TGTGCCAGCAATGGTGCAGGGAGAGAGACCCAGCACTTC. This translates into CASNGAGRETQHF.

Concerning this clonotype itself: Relative to the germline gene, one junction end is altered; a read error may explain this. The rearrangement links TRBV19 to TRBJ2-5; no definite D call. The CDR3 runs 14 residues. In germline, CDR1 is LNHDA, CDR2 SQIVND (reference sequence). CDR3 amino acids: CASSDPGKEEIQYF. DNA for the CDR3: TGTGCCAGTAGTGACCCTGGCAAGGAAGAGATCCAGTACTTC.

For this clonotype: Relative to the germline gene, one junction end is altered; a read error may explain this. In DNA, the CDR3 is TGTGCCATCAGTTCATCCTCAATAACTAGCGGGGGCACAGATGCGCAGTATTTT. Protein product: CAISSSSITSGGTDAQYF. The rearrangement joins TRBV10-3 to TRBJ2-3; 11 nucleotides line up with TRBD2. Germline values: CDR1 ENHRY, CDR2 SYGVKD. CDR3 length equals 18 residues.

This clonotype was seen repeatedly, ten times or more. The chain uses TRBV24-1 and TRBJ2-1, with 10 positions matching TRBD2. The V gene's germline CDR1 is KGHDR and CDR2 SFDVKD. V was clipped by 9 bases and J by 4 bases; unmatched bases: 5. This CDR3 contains 14 residues. The chain's CDR3 is CATATSGAYNEQFF. The DNA of the CDR3 is TGTGCCACCGCTACTAGCGGGGCTTACAATGAGCAGTTCTTC.

This clonotype has just one count. Without the conserved terminal phenylalanine or tryptophan, this CDR3 likely stems from a read error. The DNA is omitted, as the CDR3 cannot be located on it reliably, and the CDR3 follows TCRdb's listing. The chain links TRBV10-2 to TRBJ1-1. Counting both end residues, the CDR3 totals 13 amino acids. Germline V gene sequence: CDR1 WSHSY, CDR2 SAAADI. CDR3 residues: CASSEVENTEASI.

On this clonotype: The junction departs from the called germline gene at one end, perhaps through a read error. This chain connects TRBV7-9 to TRBJ2-1; TRBD2 aligns across 8 bases. The germline CDR1 and CDR2 sequences are SEHNR and FQNEAQ (reference sequence). The CDR3 contains 14 residues. CDR3 loop: CANSGPGSGNEQFF. The CDR3 DNA is TGTGCCAACAGCGGACCTGGTAGCGGGAATGAACAGTTCTTT. The complete variable domain, with remaining parts taken from reference TRBV7-9 and TRBJ2-1, reads DTGVSQNPRHKITKRGQNVTFRCDPISEHNRLYWYRQTLGQGPEFLTYFQNEAQLEKSRLLSDRFSAERPKGSFSTLEIQRTEQGDSAMYLCANSGPGSGNEQFFGPGTRLTVL.

Concerning this clonotype itself: Since the CDR3 does not end with the conserved phenylalanine or tryptophan, this likely comes from a read error. The chain has TRBV10-3 and TRBJ2-5; a possible D gene is TRBD2 (6 bases). The CDR3 loop spans 15 amino acids. CDR1 is ENHRY and CDR2 is SYGVKD in the germline V gene. V lost 3 bases and J lost 1, with 12 bases in between. This CDR3 is CAISDPRESQETQYL. In nucleotides, the CDR3 is TGTGCCATCAGTGACCCCCGGGAGTCCCAAGAGACCCAGTACCTC.

This clonotype was counted at least ten times. The chain is built from TRBV20-1 and TRBJ2-1; 8 nucleotides match TRBD2. Germline V gene data show CDR1 as DFQATT and CDR2 as SNEGSKA (reference sequence). CDR3 size: 16 residues. Trimming at V came to 3 bases and at J to 4 bases, leaving 11 bases not matched to a gene. This CDR3 reads CSASPLTSALYNEQFF. In DNA, the CDR3 is TGCAGTGCTAGCCCCCTGACTAGCGCCTTATACAATGAGCAGTTCTTC.